This TCR beta chain was identified in a study of blood T cell repertoires in COVID-19. Overall study: Italy, Spain and the United States were the sources of the convalescent and acute COVID-19 samples. PBMCs, B-cell-depleted T cells, or T cells provided the cDNA or gDNA that made up the material.

Original processing notes: The assay estimated nucleated cells by amplifying reference gene primers. Sequenced by immunoSEQ multiplex PCR; TCRdb stores in-frame clones only, minus some. V and J calls and clone size are those listed in that table; D and trimming were worked out from the DNA. This table has about 300,000 clones, approximately 83% appearing once. There are 15 residues in the CDR3. CDR1 and CDR2 from the germline V gene are MGHRA and YSYEKL. V was pared by 1 base and J by 0 bases, with 7 bases between. The TCR was taken from a human donor in a cohort sampled during active COVID-19. The rearrangement uses TRBV4-1 and TRBJ1-3, with D unresolved. Sequencing was done on a sample of peripheral blood. CDR3 amino acids: CASSQGRSSGNTIYF. The CDR3 DNA reads as TGCGCCAGCAGCCAAGGTCGCAGCTCTGGAAACACCATATATTTT.